This T cell receptor beta chain appears in the sequencing data of a study of T-cell memory formation after mild COVID-19. Turning to the study itself: The study found TCR clusters largely donor specific. General study findings and limits: Mostly located in CM and EM were contracting CD4+ clones, with contracting CD8+ clones located in EMRA. Clones contracting over day 15 to 85 were CD4/CD8 balanced, with later expanders leaning CD4+. Confirmation was lacking for SARS-CoV-2 specificity of second-wave clones that peaked on day 37.

In regard to this clonotype: Its specificity is not known.

TCRdb called the 5' RACE reads again in MiXCR, with one record for every CDR3 protein. The profile shows some 200,000 distinct CDR3 sequences, roughly a fifth of them singletons. The clonotype originates from an adult woman who had mild COVID-19 (a few samples of this study predate the infection). Cell type and time point are not known. The specimen sequenced was PBMCs or a T cell subset sorted from them (not recorded which).

CDR3 coding DNA: TGTGCCAGCAGCCAGGAGCGGGACCTATACAATGAGCAGTTCTTC. Residues: CASSQERDLYNEQFF. V and J are TRBV3-1 and TRBJ2-1; 7 bases line up with TRBD2. CDR3 length: 15 residues. CDR1 is LGHDT and CDR2 is YNNKEL in the germline V gene (reference sequence). Trimming took 3 bases from V and 4 from J; bases not matched to a gene: 6.